The 5 T cell receptor beta chains below were found in one sample sequenced in a study of blood T cell repertoires in COVID-19. The assay was immunoSEQ multiplex PCR, and TCRdb's table has in-frame clones only and misses some. The sample contains some 240,000 clones, approximately 82% of which appear only once. Material: peripheral blood. Every receptor here comes from a man in his fifties or sixties with active or convalescent COVID-19.

The gene calls are TRBV4-3 and TRBJ2-7, with 7 bases matching TRBD2. This CDR3 is built from 15 residues. With 1 base clipped from V and 7 bases from J, the junction kept 10 bases outside the gene matches. CDR1 and CDR2 from the germline V gene are LGHNA and YSLEER. The DNA for the CDR3 is TGCGCCAGCAGCCAAGTATATACTAGCGCGGGGGAGCAGTACTTC. Residues: CASSQVYTSAGEQYF.

This clone was recorded only once. The chain joins TRBV7-2 to TRBJ2-7; TRBD2 might be the D (6 bases). Trimming shortened V by 3 bases and J by 9 bases, and 24 bases separated the two germline ends. The CDR3 has 16 amino acids. The germline gives CDR1 SGHTA, CDR2 FQGNSA. CDR3 sequence: CASSFGRAHVGGGQYF. The DNA for the CDR3 is TGTGCCAGCAGCTTCGGGCGGGCGCACGTGGGAGGCGGGCAGTACTTC.

The V and J genes are TRBV5-5 and TRBJ2-7; TRBD1 or TRBD2 may be the D gene (9 bases each). Between the trimmed V and J ends, which lost 3 bases and 7 bases, there was a span of 29 bases. Germline CDR1 is SGHKS and CDR2 is YYEKEE (reference sequence). This CDR3 comprises 18 residues. CDR3 DNA sequence: TGTGCCAGCAGCTCGGGACAGGGAAAAAGCGGGAGGTTCGGAGAGCAGTACTTC. Translated: CASSSGQGKSGRFGEQYF.

V gene TRBV19 combines with J gene TRBJ1-1; weak D call: TRBD1 (5 bases). V dropped 3 bases and J dropped 1 base, with 9 bases sitting between them. This CDR3 has 14 residues. Germline CDR1 reads LNHDA; CDR2 reads SQIVND (reference sequence). CDR3 amino acids: CASSMAGPNTEAFF. CDR3 coding DNA: TGTGCCAGTAGTATGGCGGGGCCGAACACTGAAGCTTTCTTT.

The chain combines TRBV7-9 with TRBJ2-5, with D possibly being TRBD2 (5 bases). CDR1 and CDR2 (germline): SEHNR, FQNEAQ (reference sequence). This CDR3 has 11 residues. Trimming left V 2 bases short and J 10 bases short, with 8 bases between. Written as DNA, the CDR3 is TGTGCCAGCAGCTTAAGCGGAGACCAGTACTTC. It encodes CASSLSGDQYF.